This TCR beta chain was obtained from a study of T cells after yellow fever vaccination. The 5'RACE template-switching step produced TCR cDNA and added a universal primer site and UMIs. TCRdb redid the calling of the 5' RACE reads with MiXCR, one entry per CDR3 protein. Altogether 200,000 to 250,000 distinct CDR3 sequences are present, 6.5% to 8.5% being singletons, with the ten largest covering approximately 0.85%. Trimming took 4 bases from V and 6 from J, leaving 19 bases between them. This CDR3 has 16 amino acids. Germline V CDR1 and CDR2: SGHRS, YFSETQ. Findings and caveats of the study: Abundant clonotypes from the bulk population could contaminate FACS-sorted repertoires. Post-booster samples contained most primary-vaccination clones (around 96% CD4, 88% CD8).

This clonotype was counted ten times or more. Its specificity is not known. The origin of this receptor is a man in his thirties or forties who received the YFV17D yellow fever vaccine. The rearrangement uses TRBV5-1 and TRBJ2-2; D is possibly TRBD2 (7 bases). This specimen was CD4+ T cells sorted from PBMCs, taken 15 days after the yellow fever booster vaccination. The CDR3 region is CASSPTGGLSPGELFF. The CDR3 DNA reads as TGCGCCAGCAGCCCGACGGGGGGCCTATCACCCGGGGAGCTGTTTTTT.